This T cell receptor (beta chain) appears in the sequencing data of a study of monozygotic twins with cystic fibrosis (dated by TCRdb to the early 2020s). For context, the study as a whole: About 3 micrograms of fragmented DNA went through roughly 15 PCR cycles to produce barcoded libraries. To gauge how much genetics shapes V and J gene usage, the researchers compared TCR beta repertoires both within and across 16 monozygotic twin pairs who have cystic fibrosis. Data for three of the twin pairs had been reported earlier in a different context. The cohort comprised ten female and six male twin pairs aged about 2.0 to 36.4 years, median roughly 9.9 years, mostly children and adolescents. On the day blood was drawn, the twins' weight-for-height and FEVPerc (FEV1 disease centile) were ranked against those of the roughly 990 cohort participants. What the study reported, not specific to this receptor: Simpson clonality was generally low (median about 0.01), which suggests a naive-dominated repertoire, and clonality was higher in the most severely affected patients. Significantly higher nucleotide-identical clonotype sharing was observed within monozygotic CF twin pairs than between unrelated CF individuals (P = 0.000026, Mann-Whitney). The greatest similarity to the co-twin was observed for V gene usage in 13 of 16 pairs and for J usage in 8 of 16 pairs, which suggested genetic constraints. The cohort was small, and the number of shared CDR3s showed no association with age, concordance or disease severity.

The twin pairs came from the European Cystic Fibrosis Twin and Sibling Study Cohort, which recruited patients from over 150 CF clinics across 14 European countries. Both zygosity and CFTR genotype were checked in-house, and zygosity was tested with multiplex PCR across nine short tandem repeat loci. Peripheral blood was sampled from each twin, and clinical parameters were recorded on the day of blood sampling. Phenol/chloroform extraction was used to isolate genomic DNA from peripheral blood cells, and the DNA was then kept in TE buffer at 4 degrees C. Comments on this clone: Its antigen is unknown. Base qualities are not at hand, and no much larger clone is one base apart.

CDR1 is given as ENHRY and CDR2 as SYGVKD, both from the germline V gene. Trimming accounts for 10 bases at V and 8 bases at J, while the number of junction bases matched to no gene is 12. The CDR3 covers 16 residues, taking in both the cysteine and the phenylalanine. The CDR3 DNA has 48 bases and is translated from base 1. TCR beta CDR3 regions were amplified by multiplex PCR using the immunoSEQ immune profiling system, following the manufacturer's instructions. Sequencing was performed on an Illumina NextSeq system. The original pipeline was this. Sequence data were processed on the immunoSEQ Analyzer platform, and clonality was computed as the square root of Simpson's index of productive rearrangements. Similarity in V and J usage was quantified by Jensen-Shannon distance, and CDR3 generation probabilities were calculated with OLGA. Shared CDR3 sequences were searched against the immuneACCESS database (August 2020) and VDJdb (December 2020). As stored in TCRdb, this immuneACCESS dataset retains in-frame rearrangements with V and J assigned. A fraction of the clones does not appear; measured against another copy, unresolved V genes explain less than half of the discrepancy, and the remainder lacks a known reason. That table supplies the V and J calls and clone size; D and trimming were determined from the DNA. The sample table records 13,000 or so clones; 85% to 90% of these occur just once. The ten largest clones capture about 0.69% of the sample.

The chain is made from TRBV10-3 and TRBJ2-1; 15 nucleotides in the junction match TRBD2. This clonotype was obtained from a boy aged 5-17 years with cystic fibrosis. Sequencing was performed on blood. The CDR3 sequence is CATTNGLAGGPYEQFF. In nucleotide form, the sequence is TGTGCCACCACAAATGGACTAGCGGGGGGGCCATATGAGCAGTTCTTC.